The 21 T cell receptor beta chains below come from one sample, sequenced in a study of T cells in women clearing cervical HPV infection. The method was immunoSEQ multiplex PCR; TCRdb's version includes in-frame clones alone and lacks a portion of them. The listing records about 15,000 clones. Sample: blood buffy coat. These receptors came from a woman aged 18 to 75 with a cervical HPV16 infection that either progressed to CIN3+ or cleared (not recorded which).

In regard to this clone: The CDR3 end falls 3 residues outside the read, so it is completed with the germline J gene. This chain connects TRBV18 to TRBJ2-1; 9 bases fit TRBD2. CDR1 is KGHSH and CDR2 is LQKENI in the germline V gene. V shed 8 bases, J shed 7 bases, and the junction held 9 bases outside the gene matches. There are 14 residues in the CDR3. Here the CDR3 reads CASTLAGSWNEQFF. CDR3 DNA (partial): TGTGCCAGCACCCTAGCGGGATCTTGGAATGAG.

Regarding this clone: The read finishes 3 residues shy of the CDR3 end, and the germline J gene is used to complete it. The chain is built from TRBV20-1 and TRBJ1-1; D possibly corresponds to TRBD1 (5 bases). The CDR3 is 12 amino acids. CDR1 DFQATT and CDR2 SNEGSKA come from the germline V gene (reference sequence). CDR3 residues: CSARERGLSAFF. The covered CDR3 bases are TGCAGTGCTAGAGAGAGGGGACTGTCG.

Concerning this clone itself: Read sequence stops 3 residues before the CDR3 end, and the germline J gene provides the missing end. The J gene is TRBJ2-2, the V gene TRBV4-1; D is uncertain. The CDR3 runs to 12 residues. CDR1 and CDR2 (germline): MGHRA, YSYEKL. CDR3 loop: CASSQVRTRLFF. The part of the CDR3 DNA that was read is TGCGCCAGCAGCCAAGTACGTACCAGG.

A word on this clone: The read ends 3 residues shy of where the CDR3 ends; the end is completed using the germline J gene. The chain joins TRBV7-3 to TRBJ2-4, with TRBD1 matching 10 bases. The CDR3 contains 13 residues. Germline V lookup: CDR1 SGHTA, CDR2 FQGTGA. The CDR3 here is CASSFRDRGGQYF. The part of the CDR3 DNA that was read is TGTGCCAGCAGCTTCCGGGACAGGGGAGGT.

For this clone: The CDR3 end falls 3 residues outside the read, so it is completed with the germline J gene. The chain couples TRBV7-9 to TRBJ2-7, with D hard to call. The germline V gene has CDR1 SEHNR and CDR2 FQNEAQ (reference sequence). The length of the CDR3 is 14 residues. V dropped 7 bases and J dropped 0 bases, with 13 bases sitting between them. Here the CDR3 reads CASTPGQNSYEQYF. CDR3 bases read: TGTGCCAGCACCCCTGGGCAGAACTCCTACGAG.

A word on this clone: From the germline J gene comes the end of the CDR3, since the read stops 3 residues before it. V and J are TRBV18 and TRBJ2-7; D is perhaps TRBD1 (7 bases). Per the germline V gene, CDR1 is KGHSH and CDR2 is LQKENI. Trimming stripped 5 bases from V and 3 bases from J, with 17 bases between. The length of the CDR3 is 15 residues. CDR3: CASSKTGTAGYEQYF. The CDR3 DNA, read in part, is TGTGCCAGCTCAAAGACCGGGACAGCGGGCTACGAG. Full variable domain (missing parts from reference TRBV18 and TRBJ2-7): NAGVMQNPRHLVRRRGQEARLRCSPMKGHSHVYWYRQLPEEGLKFMVYLQKENIIDESGMPKERFSAEFPKEGPSILRIQQVVRGDSAAYFCASSKTGTAGYEQYFGPGTRLTVT.

Frequency places this clone as medium-sized. Read sequence stops 3 residues before the CDR3 end, and the germline J gene provides the missing end. The chain uses TRBV20-1 and TRBJ2-5, with D maybe TRBD1 (7 bases). Looked up from germline, CDR1 is DFQATT and CDR2 is SNEGSKA (reference sequence). Trimming took 0 bases from V and 4 from J, leaving 15 bases between them. The CDR3 runs to 15 residues. The CDR3 bases that were read are TGCAGTGCTAGAGAAGGCAGGGGGGAACCAGAGACC. This sequence encodes CSAREGRGEPET. The whole CDR3 region reads CSAREGRGEPETQYF.

On this clone: The missing CDR3 end, 3 residues past where the read stops, is filled in from the germline J gene. The chain couples TRBV20-1 to TRBJ2-7; 9 bases fit TRBD1. From germline, CDR1 is DFQATT and CDR2 SNEGSKA (reference sequence). The CDR3 covers 15 residues. Trimming at V came to 0 bases and at J to 4 bases, leaving 7 bases not matched to a gene. CDR3 sequence: CSARDRRTGDYEQYF. The sequenced CDR3 bases are TGCAGTGCTAGAGATCGGAGGACAGGGGATTACGAG.

About this clone itself: The read stops 3 residues short of the end of the CDR3; the missing end is completed from the germline J gene. The V and J genes are TRBV14 and TRBJ2-3; 9 positions match TRBD2. CDR3 size: 19 residues. Germline CDR1 reads SGHDN; CDR2 reads FVKESK. The junction had 13 bases not matched to a gene; V was cut back by 1 base and J by 2 bases. The sequenced part of the CDR3 DNA is TGTGCCAGCAGCCAAGGAGACCCCTTAGCGGGGGAATACACAGATACG. Protein sequence: CASSQGDPLAGEYTDT. The whole CDR3 sequence is CASSQGDPLAGEYTDTQYF.

As for this clone: The read falls 3 residues short of the CDR3 end, and the missing part is taken from the germline J gene. This chain joins TRBV9 and TRBJ1-1; D is uncertain. V was trimmed by 4 bases and J by 3 bases, leaving 10 bases between them. CDR1 SGDLS and CDR2 YYNGEE come from the germline V gene. The CDR3 extends over 13 amino acids. CDR3 bases read: TGTGCCAGCAGCCCACGGGGTGACACTGAA. Encoded protein: CASSPRGDTE. The whole CDR3 protein is CASSPRGDTEAFF.

The chain's CDR3 is CASSERLTTDTQYF. Incomplete CDR3 DNA: TGTGCCAGCAGTGAGAGACTAACCACAGATACG. The chain links TRBV2 to TRBJ2-3; tentatively, D is TRBD2 (5 bases). The DNA ends 3 residues before the CDR3 does, and the rest of the CDR3 is filled in from the germline J gene. Germline-derived CDR1 and CDR2 are SNHLY and FYNNEI. The CDR3 has 14 residues. Trimming cost V 3 bases and J 2 bases, with 9 bases left between them. Together with reference TRBV2 and TRBJ2-3, the CDR3 gives the full variable domain: EPEVTQTPSHQVTQMGQEVILRCVPISNHLYFYWYRQILGQKVEFLVSFYNNEISEKSEIFDDQFSVERPDGSNFTLKIRSTKLEDSAMYFCASSERLTTDTQYFGPGTRLTVL.

On this clone itself: The read falls 3 residues short of the CDR3 end, and the missing part is taken from the germline J gene. This chain connects TRBV7-7 to TRBJ2-3; D may be TRBD1 (5 bases). The CDR3 is 15 residues long. Germline assignment: CDR1 SSHAT and CDR2 FNYEAQ (reference sequence). V was clipped by 5 bases and J by 2 bases, with 14 bases between them. CDR3 DNA (partial): TGTGCCAGCAGCCCGACTGTGGGGCACACAGATACG. Translated: CASSPTVGHTDT. The full CDR3 protein reads CASSPTVGHTDTQYF.

About this clone itself: The CDR3 extends 3 residues past the end of the read, so its final part is completed from the germline J gene. This sequence joins TRBV18 and TRBJ2-7; 9 nucleotides agree with TRBD2. Trimming took 2 bases from V and 2 from J; bases not matched to a gene: 10. The CDR3 spans 17 residues. Germline values: CDR1 KGHSH, CDR2 LQKENI. This chain's CDR3 is CASSPDPPSSGTYEQYF. The sequenced CDR3 bases are TGTGCCAGCTCACCAGACCCTCCCTCTAGCGGGACCTACGAG.

As concerns this clone: The CDR3 end lies 3 residues beyond the end of the read and is filled in from the germline J gene. The chain couples TRBV19 to TRBJ2-4; 8 bases fit TRBD2. The CDR3 is made up of 13 amino acids. Germline lookup yields CDR1 LNHDA and CDR2 SQIVND (reference sequence). Here the CDR3 reads CASITAGASGQYF. The covered CDR3 bases are TGTGCCAGTATTACAGCGGGGGCATCTGGT.

A word on this clone: With the read ending 3 residues before the CDR3 end, the germline J gene is used to fill in that end. The gene calls are TRBV6-2 or TRBV6-3 and TRBJ1-5, with 7 bases fitting TRBD1. The germline CDR1 and CDR2 sequences are MNHEY and SVGEGT. With V trimmed by 5 bases and J by 7 bases, 8 bases remained unmatched. The CDR3 spans 14 residues. The CDR3 bases that were read are TGTGCCAGCAGTGCCGACAGGGCGGGACAGCCC. Translation gives CASSADRAGQP. The CDR3 as a whole reads CASSADRAGQPQHF.

Points on this clone: The read terminates 3 residues ahead of where the CDR3 ends, so the germline J gene completes it. V and J are TRBV19 and TRBJ2-3; 7 positions match TRBD2. This CDR3 is 15 amino acids long. Looked up from germline, CDR1 is LNHDA and CDR2 is SQIVND (reference sequence). The covered CDR3 bases are TGTGCCAGTAGTACCCCGGGGAGGGATAATCAGCCG. This sequence encodes CASSTPGRDNQP. The entire CDR3 sequence reads CASSTPGRDNQPQYF.

A note on this clone: The CDR3 end falls 3 residues outside the read, so it is completed with the germline J gene. The rearrangement links TRBV20-1 to TRBJ2-5, with 8 bases identical to TRBD2. Germline V gene data show CDR1 as DFQATT and CDR2 as SNEGSKA (reference sequence). This CDR3 has 13 amino acids. V dropped 2 bases and J dropped 3; count of bases not matched to a gene: 2. The part of the CDR3 DNA that was read is TGCAGTGCTAGACTAGCGGGTAAAGAGACC. It encodes CSARLAGKET. The full CDR3 protein reads CSARLAGKETQYF.

As to this clone: Other DNA sequences in this sample translate to the same CDR3. CDR3 bases read: TGTGCCAGCAGTGAATACGAGGGGTTCGGAAACACC. This codes for CASSEYEGFGNT. The full CDR3 is CASSEYEGFGNTIYF. The chain recombines TRBV6-1 with TRBJ1-3; possible D gene TRBD1, 5 bases. The read ends 3 residues early relative to the CDR3; the germline J gene fills the gap. V lost 2 bases and J 4 bases, leaving 12 bases between the germline ends. From germline, CDR1 is MNHNS and CDR2 SASEGT. The CDR3 has 15 amino acids.

As regards this clone: The read finishes 3 residues shy of the CDR3 end, and the germline J gene is used to complete it. The chain combines TRBV29-1 with TRBJ2-3; no definite D call. This CDR3 has 20 amino acids. Germline V CDR1 and CDR2: SQVTM, ANQGSEA. V lost 4 bases and J 1 base, leaving 30 bases between the germline ends. CDR3 DNA (partial): TGCAGCGTTGTTCCGGTTCTAGGTGCAGCGACCGGGTCTGGCACAGATACG. Translation gives CSVVPVLGAATGSGTDT. The entire CDR3 sequence reads CSVVPVLGAATGSGTDTQYF.

On this clone: From the germline J gene comes the end of the CDR3, since the read stops 3 residues before it. This chain joins TRBV11-2 and TRBJ2-1; 13 bases line up with TRBD2. The junction had 5 bases not matched to a gene; V was cut back by 5 bases and J by 7 bases. The germline CDR1 and CDR2 sequences are SGHAT and FQNNGV. The CDR3 runs to 15 residues. The CDR3 here is CASSPPGLAGNEQFF. The sequenced CDR3 bases are TGTGCCAGCAGCCCCCCGGGACTAGCGGGGAATGAG.

The covered CDR3 bases are TGTGCCAGCTCACCACGGGGCAGCGAG. It specifies CASSPRGSE. The whole CDR3 sequence is CASSPRGSEQYF. This chain links TRBV18 with TRBJ2-7; weak D call: TRBD1 (5 bases). The sequence runs out 3 residues before the end of the CDR3; the remainder is reconstructed from the germline J gene. The CDR3 is made up of 12 amino acids. Trimming took off 1 base at V and 6 bases at J, with 7 bases between the two ends. CDR1 KGHSH and CDR2 LQKENI come from the germline V gene.